What follows describes a single TCR beta chain. These data originate in a study of long-term antiretroviral therapy in people with HIV. Investigators performed immunoSEQ version v3.0 at survey level. The study targeted 40,000-50,000 T-cell genomes per sample in sequencing. This table comes from immunoSEQ multiplex PCR, and its TCRdb copy is limited to in-frame clones, with some not included. This sample has fewer than 30,000 clones, with approximately 90% found just once. The germline V gene has CDR1 WNHNN and CDR2 SYGVQD (reference sequence). The V gene lost 3 bases and the J gene lost 5 bases, with 19 bases spanning the gap. The CDR3 has 16 amino acids.

The material was unsorted PBMCs, obtained more than 2.6 years after starting antiretroviral therapy. This TCR came from a man aged 40-55 years with HIV. The chain is built from TRBV10-1 and TRBJ1-1; a possible D gene is TRBD1 (5 bases). This CDR3 is CASSDSGRQGGTEAFF. CDR3 DNA sequence: TGCGCCAGCAGTGACTCGGGGAGGCAGGGAGGGACTGAAGCTTTCTTT.